This entry features one T cell receptor beta chain sequence. The CDR3 extends over 14 amino acids. The ends were cut back, 5 bases at V and 7 bases at J, with 17 bases in the middle. CDR1 is MNHEY, CDR2 SMNVEV, per germline (reference sequence). The record originates from a study of blood T cell repertoires in COVID-19. Methods used by the authors: Using reference gene primer amplification, nucleated cell counts were estimated. Some clones are missing from TCRdb's copy, which holds only in-frame ones; the method was immunoSEQ multiplex PCR. V and J calls and clone size are those listed in that table; D and trimming were worked out from the DNA. This table has roughly 200,000 clones, 88% appearing once.

The receptor comes from a man aged 18-30 years with active or convalescent COVID-19. The source material was peripheral blood. The gene calls are TRBV27 and TRBJ1-2; a weak D match, TRBD1 (6 bases). The CDR3 nucleotides are TGTGCCAGCAGTAAAGCACAGGGTCAAGGTGGCTACACCTTC. It yields the protein CASSKAQGQGGYTF.